This TCR beta chain was sequenced for a study (dated by TCRdb to the mid-2010s). Based on the germline V gene (reference sequence), the CDR1 and CDR2 sequences are DFQATT and SNEGSKA. The CDR3 runs 13 residues from the cysteine to the phenylalanine. Only the CDR3 part of the read is kept: 39 bases, read in frame from the first base. At the junction V is shortened by 3 bases and J by 5 bases, with 11 bases in between. Receptor amplification or capture employed RT-PCR. Sequencer: Illumina MiSeq. TCRdb reran the public reads through fastp at Q25 and MiXCR, keeping productive beta chains. Entries are consolidated by CDR3 protein sequence, retaining the most common genes and DNA. For this sample the table gives about 680,000 distinct CDR3 sequences, of which 13% to 15% were detected only once. Roughly 3.9% of the sample is held by the ten biggest clonotypes. This clonotype has a count of ten or more. What this receptor recognizes is not known. No per-base quality is available; no much larger clone lies one base away.

Sample: memory CD4+ T cells from blood. The rearrangement combines TRBV20-1 with TRBJ2-1; TRBD1 is possibly the D segment (5 matching bases). This TCR was recovered from a female donor in good health, serving as a healthy control. The nucleotide sequence is TGCAGTGCTAGTGGCCAGGGCCACAATGAGCAGTTCTTC. Its amino acids are CSASGQGHNEQFF.